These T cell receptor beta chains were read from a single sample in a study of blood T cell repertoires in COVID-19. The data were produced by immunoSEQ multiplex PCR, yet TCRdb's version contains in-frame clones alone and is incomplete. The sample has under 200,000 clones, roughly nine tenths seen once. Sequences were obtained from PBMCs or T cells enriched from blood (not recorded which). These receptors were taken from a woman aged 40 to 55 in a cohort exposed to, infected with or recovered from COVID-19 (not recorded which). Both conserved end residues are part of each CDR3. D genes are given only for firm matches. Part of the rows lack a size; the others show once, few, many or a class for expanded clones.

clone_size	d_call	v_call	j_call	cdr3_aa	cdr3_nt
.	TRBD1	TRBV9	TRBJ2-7	CASSGGQGASYEQYF	TGTGCCAGCAGCGGGGGACAGGGGGCATCCTACGAGCAGTACTTC
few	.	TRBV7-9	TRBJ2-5	CASSTNSARDGQYF	TGTGCCAGCAGCACCAATAGCGCAAGAGATGGCCAGTACTTC
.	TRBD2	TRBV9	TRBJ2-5	CASSVEIAGPQETQYF	TGTGCCAGCAGCGTGGAGATAGCGGGGCCCCAAGAGACCCAGTACTTC
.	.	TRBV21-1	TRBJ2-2	CASSKLWTQDPDIGELFF	TGTGCCAGCAGCAAACTCTGGACACAAGACCCGGATATCGGGGAGCTGTTTTTT
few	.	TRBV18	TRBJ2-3	CASSPPNSRTDTQYF	TGTGCCAGCTCACCGCCTAACTCACGCACAGATACGCAGTATTTT
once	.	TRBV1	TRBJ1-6	CTTTLAQGNNSPLHF	TGCACCACTACATTGGCCCAGGGAAATAATTCACCCCTCCACTTT
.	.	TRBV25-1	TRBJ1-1	CASSERGFGTEAFF	TGTGCCAGCAGTGAACGAGGGTTTGGCACTGAAGCTTTCTTT
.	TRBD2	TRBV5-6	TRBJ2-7	CASSLVLAGVTYEQYF	TGTGCCAGCAGCTTGGTACTAGCGGGAGTTACCTACGAGCAGTACTTC
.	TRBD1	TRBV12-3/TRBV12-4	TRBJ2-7	CASSPDRGYEQYF	TGTGCCAGCAGCCCCGACAGGGGCTACGAGCAGTACTTC
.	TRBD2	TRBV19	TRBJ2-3	CASTISGGSTDTQYF	TGTGCCAGTACCATCTCGGGGGGGAGCACAGATACGCAGTATTTT
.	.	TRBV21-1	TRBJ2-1	CASSKWVRTGGAGGPSNEQFF	TGTGCCAGCAGCAAATGGGTACGGACAGGGGGTGCGGGAGGTCCCTCCAATGAGCAGTTCTTC
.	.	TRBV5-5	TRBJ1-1	CASSLGISPGDTEAFF	TGTGCCAGCAGTTTAGGAATTTCGCCAGGGGACACTGAAGCTTTCTTT
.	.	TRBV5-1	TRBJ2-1	CASSIDSYNEQFF	TGCGCCAGCAGCATTGACAGCTACAATGAGCAGTTCTTC
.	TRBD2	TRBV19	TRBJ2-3	CASSKLAGRTDTQYF	TGTGCCAGTAGTAAACTAGCGGGGCGCACAGATACGCAGTATTTT
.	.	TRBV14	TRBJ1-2	CASSQAQFYGYTF	TGTGCCAGCAGCCAAGCACAGTTCTATGGCTACACCTTC
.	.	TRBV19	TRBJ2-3	CASTTRHRTDTQYF	TGTGCCAGCACAACAAGGCACAGGACAGATACGCAGTATTTT
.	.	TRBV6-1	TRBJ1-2	CASSEAHLLEGGYTF	TGTGCCAGCAGTGAAGCGCATCTGCTGGAGGGAGGCTACACCTTC
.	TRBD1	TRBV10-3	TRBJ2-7	CAISVTGADSSYEQYF	TGTGCCATCAGTGTTACAGGGGCGGATAGCTCCTACGAGCAGTACTTC
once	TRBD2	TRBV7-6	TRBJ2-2	CASRTSGGRDTGELFF	TGTGCCAGCAGGACCAGCGGGGGGAGAGACACCGGGGAGCTGTTTTTT
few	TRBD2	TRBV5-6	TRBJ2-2	CASSFGREFATGELFF	TGTGCCAGCAGCTTCGGGCGGGAGTTTGCCACCGGGGAGCTGTTTTTT
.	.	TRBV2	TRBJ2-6	CASTPRRRSGANVLTF	TGTGCCAGCACCCCCAGAAGGAGATCTGGGGCCAACGTCCTGACTTTC
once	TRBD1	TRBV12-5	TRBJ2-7	CASGLDRGIHEQYF	TGTGCTAGTGGTTTGGACAGGGGGATCCACGAGCAGTACTTC
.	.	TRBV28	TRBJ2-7	CASSPPGRGLIYEQYF	TGTGCCAGCAGTCCCCCGGGGCGGGGCTTGATCTACGAGCAGTACTTC
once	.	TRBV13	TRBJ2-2	CASSLALEGTGELFF	TGTGCCAGCAGCTTGGCTTTAGAGGGCACCGGGGAGCTGTTTTTT
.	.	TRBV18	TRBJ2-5	CASSLAKETQYF	TGTGCCAGCTCACTAGCCAAAGAGACCCAGTACTTC
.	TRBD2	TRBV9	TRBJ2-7	CASSGSLTSGTSSYEQYF	TGTGCCAGCAGCGGTTCTCTAACTAGCGGGACGAGCTCCTACGAGCAGTACTTC